Shown below are 19 T cell receptor beta chains from a single sample sequenced in a study of cytomegalovirus exposure and HLA in healthy donors. Libraries were prepared by immunoSEQ multiplex PCR; TCRdb keeps only in-frame clonotypes and omits some of them. The sample records some 80,000 clones, 90% to 95% being singletons. The sequenced sample was PBMCs. These receptors were taken from a woman under 30 in good health and CMV-seronegative.

This clone was seen once. The chain has TRBV5-1 and TRBJ2-7, with 7 bases fitting TRBD1. The CDR3 is made up of 15 amino acids. Germline V gene data show CDR1 as SGHRS and CDR2 as YFSETQ. The V segment lost 1 base and the J segment 2 bases; nucleotides outside the gene matches: 6. The CDR3 sequence is CASSLTGQPAYEQYF. CDR3 bases: TGCGCCAGCAGCTTGACGGGACAGCCAGCCTACGAGCAGTACTTC.

The gene calls are TRBV5-1 and TRBJ2-5, with 8 bases identical to TRBD2. The V segment lost 6 bases and the J segment 2 bases; nucleotides outside the gene matches: 15. Germline V gene lookup returns CDR1 SGHRS and CDR2 YFSETQ. The CDR3 consists of 17 residues. The CDR3 nucleotides read TGCGCCAGCAAACGGGGCGGGGGGCCTTCATGGCAAGAGACCCAGTACTTC. It specifies CASKRGGGPSWQETQYF.

V gene TRBV9 combines with J gene TRBJ2-5; 11 bases map to TRBD2. The CDR3 totals 15 residues. Germline CDR1 reads SGDLS; CDR2 reads YYNGEE. V lost 4 bases to trimming and J lost 1 base; unmatched junction nucleotides: 3. The chain's CDR3 is CASSWGTSGQETQYF. In DNA, the CDR3 is TGTGCCAGCAGCTGGGGGACTAGCGGCCAAGAGACCCAGTACTTC.

The chain has TRBV2 and TRBJ2-1; TRBD2 matches 8 bases. Germline trimming cut 8 bases from V and 9 bases from J; bases unmatched to any gene: 21. CDR1 and CDR2 (germline): SNHLY, FYNNEI. This CDR3 is 17 amino acids long. CDR3 DNA sequence: TGTGCCAGCGGAAGGGAGAGGCCGGGACTAGTAATGGGTGAGCAGTTCTTC. It codes for CASGRERPGLVMGEQFF.

The J gene is TRBJ1-1, the V gene TRBV18; TRBD1 is a possible D gene (6 bases). Germline V gene sequence: CDR1 KGHSH, CDR2 LQKENI. V was trimmed by 4 bases and J by 6 bases, leaving 18 bases between them. The CDR3 length is 15 residues. CDR3 nucleotides: TGTGCCAGCTCACTAAAACAGGGTGCTGGCCCTGAAGCTTTCTTT. Protein product: CASSLKQGAGPEAFF.

The chain is built from TRBV20-1 and TRBJ1-2; TRBD1 might be the D (6 bases). With 5 bases removed from V and 8 bases from J, the gap between germline ends came to 12 bases. CDR3 size: 11 residues. Germline CDR1 and CDR2: DFQATT and SNEGSKA (reference sequence). The CDR3 loop reads CSAPTGRGYTF. The CDR3 coding sequence is TGCAGTGCTCCGACAGGCCGCGGCTACACCTTC.

V gene TRBV4-1 combines with J gene TRBJ1-1; D might be TRBD1 (5 bases). With 1 base removed from V and 0 bases from J, the gap between germline ends came to 15 bases. The CDR3 has 17 residues. Germline V CDR1 and CDR2: MGHRA, YSYEKL. Here the CDR3 reads CASSQVVSGGMNTEAFF. CDR3 in DNA: TGCGCCAGCAGCCAAGTCGTATCGGGGGGTATGAACACTGAAGCTTTCTTT.

This chain connects TRBV27 to TRBJ1-1, with D tentatively TRBD1 (5 bases). Germline V gives CDR1 MNHEY, CDR2 SMNVEV (reference sequence). Trimming removed 5 bases at V and 2 bases at J, with 15 bases between. The CDR3 consists of 15 residues. The DNA for the CDR3 is TGTGCCAGCAGTGTAGCCTGGGGGGGAAACACTGAAGCTTTCTTT. This codes for CASSVAWGGNTEAFF.

The V gene is TRBV9, the J gene TRBJ2-1; perhaps TRBD2 as D (5 bases). Trimming pared 0 bases from V and 1 base from J, leaving 17 bases between. CDR1 and CDR2 (germline): SGDLS, YYNGEE. The CDR3 contains 18 residues. The CDR3 DNA reads as TGTGCCAGCAGCGTAGAGGGTGGAGCGGATCCGTCCTACAATGAGCAGTTCTTC. Its protein is CASSVEGGADPSYNEQFF.

The sample holds one count of this clone. This chain connects TRBV19 to TRBJ1-4, with D possibly matching TRBD1 (5 bases). Germline loops: CDR1 LNHDA, CDR2 SQIVND (reference sequence). The CDR3 runs to 19 residues. Trimming took off 3 bases at V and 0 bases at J, with 20 bases between the two ends. CDR3 in DNA: TGTGCCAGTAGTATCCGTGGAGGGGCAGCCGTTGCAACTAATGAAAAACTGTTTTTT. Residues: CASSIRGGAAVATNEKLFF.

The chain is built from TRBV5-1 and TRBJ2-7, with 7 bases matching TRBD1. The CDR3 runs 14 residues. Germline trimming cut 4 bases from V and 2 bases from J; bases unmatched to any gene: 6. Germline CDR1 SGHRS, CDR2 YFSETQ. The CDR3 is CASSRDSDTYEQYF. The CDR3 nucleotides are TGCGCCAGCAGCCGGGACAGCGATACCTACGAGCAGTACTTC.

The chain joins TRBV10-3 to TRBJ2-7; TRBD1 matches at 8 bases. CDR3 length: 14 amino acids. V shed 6 bases and J 2 bases; nucleotides not matched to a gene: 6. Germline lookup yields CDR1 ENHRY and CDR2 SYGVKD. The CDR3 DNA follows: TGTGCCATCAGGACCGGGACAGGCACCTACGAGCAGTACTTC. Its protein is CAIRTGTGTYEQYF.

The J gene is TRBJ2-7, the V gene TRBV6-6; D perhaps matches TRBD2 (6 bases). Trimming cost V 3 bases and J 4 bases, with 7 bases left between them. Germline V CDR1 and CDR2: MNHNY, SVGAGI (reference sequence). The CDR3 covers 12 residues. The CDR3 DNA reads as TGTGCCAGCAGTTATCGGGAGTACGAGCAGTACTTC. Amino acid sequence: CASSYREYEQYF.

This chain joins TRBV30 and TRBJ2-2; D perhaps matches TRBD2 (6 bases). V gave up 8 bases and J gave up 2 bases, with 15 bases separating them. The CDR3 has 14 residues. Germline CDR1 is GTSNPN and CDR2 is SVGIG (reference sequence). CDR3 sequence: CARMGSGNTGELFF. DNA for the CDR3: TGTGCCAGGATGGGTAGCGGAAACACCGGGGAGCTGTTTTTT.

The V call is TRBV7-2, the J call TRBJ1-4, with D possibly TRBD1 on 6 matching bases. The length of the CDR3 is 16 residues. Germline CDR1 SGHTA, CDR2 FQGNSA. V gave up 5 bases and J gave up 11 bases, with 24 bases separating them. The CDR3 here is CASSAYFGTSGGKLFF. The CDR3 bases are TGTGCCAGCAGCGCCTACTTTGGGACATCCGGGGGGAAACTGTTTTTT.

V usage is TRBV9 and J usage is TRBJ1-2; D gene unclear. Trimming took 0 bases from V and 8 from J, leaving 14 bases between them. Germline assignment: CDR1 SGDLS and CDR2 YYNGEE. This CDR3 is built from 14 residues. The CDR3, as DNA: TGTGCCAGCAGCGTAGCTACGACGGTCGGGGGCTACACCTTC. Its translation: CASSVATTVGGYTF.

The chain has TRBV6-5 and TRBJ2-1; TRBD2 agrees at 8 bases. The germline gives CDR1 MNHEY, CDR2 SVGAGI. This CDR3 spans 16 amino acids. Trimming at V came to 0 bases and at J to 6 bases, leaving 7 bases not matched to a gene. CDR3 DNA sequence: TGTGCCAGCAGTTACTCGAAGTTCAGCGGGAGCAATGAGCAGTTCTTC. Amino acid sequence: CASSYSKFSGSNEQFF.

The gene calls are TRBV5-1 and TRBJ1-3; possible D gene TRBD1, 5 bases. CDR3 size: 16 residues. Trimming removed 0 bases from V and 0 bases from J, with 10 bases in between. The germline V gene has CDR1 SGHRS and CDR2 YFSETQ. CDR3 coding DNA: TGCGCCAGCAGCTTGGCGAAGGGGAACTCTGGAAACACCATATATTTT. Its translation: CASSLAKGNSGNTIYF. Complete variable domain (other parts from reference TRBV5-1 and TRBJ1-3): KAGVTQTPRYLIKTRGQQVTLSCSPISGHRSVSWYQQTPGQGLQFLFEYFSETQRNKGNFPGRFSGRQFSNSRSEMNVSTLELGDSALYLCASSLAKGNSGNTIYFGEGSWLTVV.

This clone has only one observation. The chain couples TRBV28 to TRBJ2-7, with TRBD1 matching over 8 bases. Germline V gene sequence: CDR1 MDHEN, CDR2 SYDVKM. CDR3 size: 15 residues. Trimming cost V 6 bases and J 1 base; bases outside gene matches: 8. CDR3 in DNA: TGTGCCAGCAGCGAAACCGGGACAGGTTCCTACGAGCAGTACTTC. Protein product: CASSETGTGSYEQYF. The whole variable domain, remainder taken from reference TRBV28 and TRBJ2-7, is DVKVTQSSRYLVKRTGEKVFLECVQDMDHENMFWYRQDPGLGLRLIYFSYDVKMKEKGDIPEGYSVSREKKERFSLILESASTNQTSMYLCASSETGTGSYEQYFGPGTRLTVT.